This TCR beta chain was identified during a study of shared clonotypes between healthy human individuals. Study-wide points: Clonotype sharing across several donors was observed for roughly 5% of naive CD4 clonotypes. The study sampled only blood, and tissue repertoires likely differ.

V dropped 4 bases and J dropped 6; count of bases not matched to a gene: 3. The CDR3 sequence is 12 residues long. The V gene's germline CDR1 is SGHAT and CDR2 FQNNGV. It was CD45RO-negative cells, positively selected for CCR7, that made up naive CD8 cells, with terminally differentiated effector memory CD45RA+ cells excluded. The study drew all its donors from Caucasian adults living in Nashville, Tennessee. A word on this clone: Its specificity is unknown.

As processed by the authors: ImmunoSEQ yielded junction-only sequences lacking quality scores, so filtering differed. The protocol was immunoSEQ multiplex PCR, while the TCRdb copy is restricted to in-frame clones and leaves out a portion. That table furnishes V, J and clone size, whereas the DNA furnished D and trimming. In the table there are under 2,000,000 clones, roughly 94% of which are singletons. The TCR sequence derives from a man younger than 35 in good health. The V gene is TRBV11-2, the J gene TRBJ2-7; 7 nucleotides match TRBD1. The sequenced material came from naive CD8+ T cells sorted from blood. In DNA form, the CDR3 reads TGTGCCAGCAGCTGGACAGGCACCGAGCAGTACTTC. It yields the protein CASSWTGTEQYF.